The clone carrying this TCR beta chain turned up a few times. The antigen is undetermined. The sample comes from a study of beta chain features in type 1 diabetes. Study-wide points: Shorter TCRB CDR3s, moderately but significantly so, were found in Type 1 diabetes patients in all four CD4+ subsets.

The CDR3 is made up of 16 amino acids. The V and J ends lost 2 bases and 1 base respectively, with 11 bases between them. The V gene's germline CDR1 is SGHTA and CDR2 FQGNSA. The sequenced template was cDNA made from the entire isolated RNA. Sequenced by immunoSEQ multiplex PCR; TCRdb stores in-frame clones only, minus some. Of 500,000 to 650,000 clones in the sample, 9.5% to 15% are singletons; the top ten hold around 0.12%. This TCR came from a man younger than 45 with type 1 diabetes. Material for sequencing was naive CD4+ T cells from blood. The chain combines TRBV7-2 with TRBJ2-2; weak D call: TRBD1 (6 bases). CDR3 DNA sequence: TGTGCCAGCAGCTTATTGCCCAGGGGGAACACCGGGGAGCTGTTTTTT. Encoded protein: CASSLLPRGNTGELFF.